The clone carrying this T cell receptor (beta chain) is a singleton in its sample. These data come from a study of blood T cell repertoires in COVID-19. Overall study context: T cells, B-cell-depleted T cells, or PBMCs supplied cDNA or gDNA.

Per the authors' pipeline: Estimated nucleated cell counts came from reference gene primer amplification. TCRdb's table, derived via immunoSEQ multiplex PCR, lists solely in-frame clones and lacks some. That table gives V, J and clone size, and the DNA gave D and trimming. The repertoire consists of under 250,000 clones, with under 90% occurring once and the leading ten covering about 6.3%. The clonotype comes from a man aged 55 to 70 who had recovered from COVID-19. Sequenced input: peripheral blood.

This CDR3 reads CASSPQRTSGRGEQFF. The CDR3 DNA sequence: TGTGCCAGCAGTCCCCAGAGGACTAGCGGGAGAGGTGAGCAGTTCTTC. The chain couples TRBV28 to TRBJ2-1; the match to TRBD2 covers 13 bases. J was trimmed by 9 bases and V by 5 bases; bases with no gene match: 10. This CDR3 has 16 amino acids. In germline, CDR1 is MDHEN, CDR2 SYDVKM.